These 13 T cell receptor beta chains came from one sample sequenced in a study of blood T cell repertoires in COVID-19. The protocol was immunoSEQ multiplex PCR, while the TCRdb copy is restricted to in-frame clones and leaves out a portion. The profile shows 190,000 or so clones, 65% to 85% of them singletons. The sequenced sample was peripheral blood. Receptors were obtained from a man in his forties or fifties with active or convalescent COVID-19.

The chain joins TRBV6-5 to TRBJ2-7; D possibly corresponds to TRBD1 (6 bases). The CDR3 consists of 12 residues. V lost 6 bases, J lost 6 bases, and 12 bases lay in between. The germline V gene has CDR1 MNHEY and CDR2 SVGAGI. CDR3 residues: CASRSIRGEQYF. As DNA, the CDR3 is TGTGCCAGCAGATCAATCAGGGGCGAGCAGTACTTC.

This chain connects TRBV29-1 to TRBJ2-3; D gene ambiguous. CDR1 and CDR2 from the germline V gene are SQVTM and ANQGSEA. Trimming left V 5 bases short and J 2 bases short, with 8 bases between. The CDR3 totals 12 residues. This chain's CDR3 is CSVLVITDTQYF. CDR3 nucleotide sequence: TGCAGCGTTCTAGTAATCACAGATACGCAGTATTTT.

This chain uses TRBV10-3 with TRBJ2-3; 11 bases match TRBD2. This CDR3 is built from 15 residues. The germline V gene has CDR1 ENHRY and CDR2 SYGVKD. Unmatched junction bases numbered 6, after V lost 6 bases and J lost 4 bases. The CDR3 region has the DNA TGTGCCATCAGCCTACTAGCGGGAGAGGCAGATACGCAGTATTTT. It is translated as CAISLLAGEADTQYF.

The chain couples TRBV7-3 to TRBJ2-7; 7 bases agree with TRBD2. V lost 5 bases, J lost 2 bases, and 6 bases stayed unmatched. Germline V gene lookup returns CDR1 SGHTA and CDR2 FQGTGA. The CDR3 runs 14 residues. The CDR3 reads CASSPGGSPYEQYF. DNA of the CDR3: TGTGCCAGCAGCCCCGGGGGGTCTCCCTACGAGCAGTACTTC.

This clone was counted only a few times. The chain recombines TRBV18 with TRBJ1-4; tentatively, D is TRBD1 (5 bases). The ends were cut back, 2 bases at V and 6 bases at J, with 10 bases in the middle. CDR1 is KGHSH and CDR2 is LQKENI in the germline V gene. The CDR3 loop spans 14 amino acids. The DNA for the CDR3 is TGTGCCAGCTCACCAGCGGGACGTTATGAAAAACTGTTTTTT. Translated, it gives CASSPAGRYEKLFF. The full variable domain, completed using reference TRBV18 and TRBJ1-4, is NAGVMQNPRHLVRRRGQEARLRCSPMKGHSHVYWYRQLPEEGLKFMVYLQKENIIDESGMPKERFSAEFPKEGPSILRIQQVVRGDSAAYFCASSPAGRYEKLFFGSGTQLSVL.

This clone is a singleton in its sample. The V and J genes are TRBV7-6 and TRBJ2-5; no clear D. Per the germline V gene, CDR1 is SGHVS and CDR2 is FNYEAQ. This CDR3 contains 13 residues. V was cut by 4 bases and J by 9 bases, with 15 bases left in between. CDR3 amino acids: CASSSMTGAAQYF. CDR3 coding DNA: TGTGCCAGCAGCTCTATGACCGGCGCGGCCCAGTACTTC.

CDR3 bases: TGTGCCAGATTACCCCCCGGGACAGCGGATTTATGGTGGTCCTACGAGCAGTACTTC. Translation gives CARLPPGTADLWWSYEQYF. This chain links TRBV21-1 with TRBJ2-7; the table gives TRBD1 as D, unverified against the DNA. TRBV21-1 counts as a pseudogene. The CDR3 covers 19 residues.

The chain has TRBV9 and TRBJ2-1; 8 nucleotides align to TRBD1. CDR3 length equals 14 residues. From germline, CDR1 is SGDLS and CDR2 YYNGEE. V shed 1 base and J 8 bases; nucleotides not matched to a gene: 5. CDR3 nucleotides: TGTGCCAGCAGCGTACAGGGGGCTTCGGATGAGCAGTTCTTC. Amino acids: CASSVQGASDEQFF.

The CDR3 sequence is CASSLTGTGGPDGYTF. Written as DNA, the CDR3 is TGCGCCAGCAGCTTGACCGGGACAGGGGGACCGGATGGCTACACCTTC. The chain carries TRBV5-1 and TRBJ1-2, with TRBD1 matching over 11 bases. J lost 6 bases, V lost 1 base, and 8 bases had no gene match. The CDR3 has 16 amino acids. CDR1 is SGHRS and CDR2 is YFSETQ in the germline V gene.

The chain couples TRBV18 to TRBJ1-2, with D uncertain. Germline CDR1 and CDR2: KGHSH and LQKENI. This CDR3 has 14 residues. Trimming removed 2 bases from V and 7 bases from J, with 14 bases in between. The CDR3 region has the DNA TGTGCCAGCTCACCATGGACCACGAGCGGTGGCTACACCTTC. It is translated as CASSPWTTSGGYTF.

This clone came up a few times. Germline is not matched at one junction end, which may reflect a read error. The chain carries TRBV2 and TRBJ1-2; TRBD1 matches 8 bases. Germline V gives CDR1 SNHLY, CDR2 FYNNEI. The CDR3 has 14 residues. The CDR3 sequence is CASQLARGLYDYTF. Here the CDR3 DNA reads TGTGCCAGCCAACTCGCCAGGGGGCTTTATGACTACACCTTC.

DNA for the CDR3: TGCAGCGCCCGGACAGCCAACTATGGCTACACCTTC. Translated, it gives CSARTANYGYTF. The chain couples TRBV29-1 to TRBJ1-2; possible D gene TRBD1, 6 bases. The CDR3 contains 12 residues. V shed 7 bases and J shed 2 bases, with 11 bases lying between them. CDR1 SQVTM and CDR2 ANQGSEA come from the germline V gene.

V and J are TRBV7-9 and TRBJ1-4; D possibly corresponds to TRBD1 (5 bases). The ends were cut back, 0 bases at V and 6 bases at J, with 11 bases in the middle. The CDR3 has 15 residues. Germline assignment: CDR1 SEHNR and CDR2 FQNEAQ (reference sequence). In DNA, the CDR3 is TGTGCCAGCAGCTTAGCGGCGGGGGTTGATGAAAAACTGTTTTTT. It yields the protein CASSLAAGVDEKLFF.